A single sample is the source of the 2 T cell receptor beta chains below, sequenced in a study of cytomegalovirus exposure and HLA in healthy donors. PCR employed 60 Vbeta and 13 Jbeta primers. Libraries were prepared by immunoSEQ multiplex PCR; TCRdb keeps only in-frame clonotypes and omits some of them. The sample includes approximately 120,000 clones, under 90% of them seen just once. Sequenced input: PBMCs. Every receptor here comes from a woman in her 40s in good health and CMV-seropositive.

The V call is TRBV6-5, the J call TRBJ1-3, with D perhaps TRBD1 (5 bases). This CDR3 spans 16 amino acids. V dropped 0 bases and J dropped 2 bases, with 11 bases sitting between them. In germline, CDR1 is MNHEY, CDR2 SVGAGI. The CDR3: CASSYSIREAGNTIYF. The CDR3 coding sequence is TGTGCCAGCAGTTACTCGATCAGGGAAGCTGGAAACACCATATATTTT.

The V call is TRBV9, the J call TRBJ2-7, with TRBD2 matching over 9 bases. The CDR3 runs to 14 residues. Germline trimming cut 4 bases from V and 6 bases from J; bases unmatched to any gene: 8. The V gene's germline CDR1 is SGDLS and CDR2 YYNGEE. CDR3 in DNA: TGTGCCAGCAGCCCCTCCGGACTAGCGACCGAGCAGTACTTC. This encodes CASSPSGLATEQYF.